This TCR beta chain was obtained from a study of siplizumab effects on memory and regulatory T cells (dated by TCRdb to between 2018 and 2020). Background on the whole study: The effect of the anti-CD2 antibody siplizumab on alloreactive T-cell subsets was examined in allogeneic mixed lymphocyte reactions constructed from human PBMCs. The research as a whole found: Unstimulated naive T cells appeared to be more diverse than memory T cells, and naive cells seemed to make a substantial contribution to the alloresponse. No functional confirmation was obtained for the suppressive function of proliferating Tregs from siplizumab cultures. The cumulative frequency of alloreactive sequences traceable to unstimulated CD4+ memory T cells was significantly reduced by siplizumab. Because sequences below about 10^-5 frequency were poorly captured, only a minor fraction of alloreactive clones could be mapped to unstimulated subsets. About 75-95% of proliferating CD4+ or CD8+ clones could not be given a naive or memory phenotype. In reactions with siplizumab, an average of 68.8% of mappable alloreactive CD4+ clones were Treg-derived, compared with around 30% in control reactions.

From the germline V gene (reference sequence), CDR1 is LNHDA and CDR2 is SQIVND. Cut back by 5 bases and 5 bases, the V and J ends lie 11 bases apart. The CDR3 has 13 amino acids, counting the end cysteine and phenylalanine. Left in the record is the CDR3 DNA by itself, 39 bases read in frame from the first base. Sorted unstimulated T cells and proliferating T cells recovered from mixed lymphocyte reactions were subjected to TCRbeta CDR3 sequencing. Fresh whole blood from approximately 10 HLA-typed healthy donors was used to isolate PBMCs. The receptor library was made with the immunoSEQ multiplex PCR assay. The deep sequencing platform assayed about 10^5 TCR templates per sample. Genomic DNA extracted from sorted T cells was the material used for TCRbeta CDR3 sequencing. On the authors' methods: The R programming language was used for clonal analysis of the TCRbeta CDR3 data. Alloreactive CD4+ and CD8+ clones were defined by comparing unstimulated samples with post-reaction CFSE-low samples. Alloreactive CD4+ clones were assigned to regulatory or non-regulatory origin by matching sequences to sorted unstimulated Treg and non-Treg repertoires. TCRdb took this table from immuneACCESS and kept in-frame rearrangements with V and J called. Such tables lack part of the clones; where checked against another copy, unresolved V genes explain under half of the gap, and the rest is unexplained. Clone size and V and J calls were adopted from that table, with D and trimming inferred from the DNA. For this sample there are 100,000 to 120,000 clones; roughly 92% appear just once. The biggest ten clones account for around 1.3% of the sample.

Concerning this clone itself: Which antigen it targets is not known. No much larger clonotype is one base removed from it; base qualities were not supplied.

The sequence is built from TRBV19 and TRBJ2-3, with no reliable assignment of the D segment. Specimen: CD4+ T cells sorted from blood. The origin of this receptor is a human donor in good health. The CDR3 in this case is CASSPSSQDTQYF. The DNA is TGTGCCAGTAGTCCCTCCTCACAAGATACGCAGTATTTT. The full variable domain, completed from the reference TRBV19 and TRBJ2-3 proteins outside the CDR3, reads DGGITQSPKYLFRKEGQNVTLSCEQNLNHDAMYWYRQDPGQGLRLIYYSQIVNDFQKGDIAEGYSVSREKKESFPLTVTSAQKNPTAFYLCASSPSSQDTQYFGPGTRLTVL.